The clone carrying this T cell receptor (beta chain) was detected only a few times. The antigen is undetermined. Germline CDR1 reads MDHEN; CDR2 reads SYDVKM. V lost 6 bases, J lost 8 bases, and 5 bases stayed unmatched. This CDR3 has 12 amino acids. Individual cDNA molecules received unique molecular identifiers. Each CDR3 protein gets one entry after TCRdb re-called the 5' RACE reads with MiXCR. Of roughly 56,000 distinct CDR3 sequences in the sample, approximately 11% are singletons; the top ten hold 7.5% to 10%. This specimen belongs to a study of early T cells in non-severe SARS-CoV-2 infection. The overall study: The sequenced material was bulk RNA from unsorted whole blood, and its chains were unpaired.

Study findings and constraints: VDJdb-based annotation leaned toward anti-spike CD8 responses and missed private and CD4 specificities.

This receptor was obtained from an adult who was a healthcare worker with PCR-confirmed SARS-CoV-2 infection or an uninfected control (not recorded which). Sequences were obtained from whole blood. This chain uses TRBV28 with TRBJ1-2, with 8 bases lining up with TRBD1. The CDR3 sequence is CASRTGVAGYTF. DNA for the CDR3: TGTGCCAGCAGGACAGGGGTGGCAGGCTACACCTTC.